These T cell receptor beta chains were read from a single sample in a study of shared clonotypes between healthy human individuals. The data were produced by immunoSEQ multiplex PCR, yet TCRdb's version contains in-frame clones alone and is incomplete. The sample records about 2.4 million clones, more than 85% being singletons. Sample: naive CD4+ T cells from PBMCs. The receptor source for this set is a man in his late teens or twenties in good health. Some clones in this sample may be carry-over from other donors' samples. Both conserved end residues are part of each CDR3. D genes are given only for firm matches. Size values are once, few and many counts, or a class for expanded clones, and some rows have none.

cdr3_nt	cdr3_aa	d_call	j_call	v_call	clone_size
TGTGCCATCAGTGAGGGGACTGGAAACACCATATATTTT	CAISEGTGNTIYF	NA	TRBJ1-3	TRBV10-3	NA
TGTGCCAGCAGCCCATGGGGTAGGCGGGCTAGCGGTTATCAAGAGACCCAGTACTTC	CASSPWGRRASGYQETQYF	TRBD2	TRBJ2-5	TRBV7-2	once
TGTGCCAGCAACAAACCGGGGGATTACAATGAGCAGTTCTTC	CASNKPGDYNEQFF	NA	TRBJ2-1	TRBV6-6	NA
TGTGCCAGTAGTGCCAGGGGCTACGAGCAGTACTTC	CASSARGYEQYF	NA	TRBJ2-7	TRBV19	NA
TGCGCCAGCAGCCCGGGAAGTTACGAGCAGTACTTC	CASSPGSYEQYF	NA	TRBJ2-7	TRBV5-1	NA
TGTGCCAGCAGTGAATACGGAGTCGGGGAGCTGTTTTTT	CASSEYGVGELFF	NA	TRBJ2-2	TRBV25-1	NA
TGCGCCAGCAGCTTGGTTAGGGACAATGAGCAGTTCTTC	CASSLVRDNEQFF	NA	TRBJ2-1	TRBV5-1	NA
TGTGCCTGGAGTGTGGGTCACTATGGCTACACCTTC	CAWSVGHYGYTF	NA	TRBJ1-2	TRBV30	NA
TGTGCCTTGACGGGGTTGAACACTGAAGCTTTCTTT	CALTGLNTEAFF	NA	TRBJ1-1	TRBV30	once
TGCGCCAGCAGCTCCCTCGGGACGCGCACAGATACGCAGTATTTT	CASSSLGTRTDTQYF	NA	TRBJ2-3	TRBV5-1	NA
TGTGCCATCAGTGAGACTGGACTAGCGGGAGGGAATGAGCAGTTCTTC	CAISETGLAGGNEQFF	TRBD2	TRBJ2-1	TRBV10-3	NA
TGTGCCGGAGGTGGGGGGCGCCAAGAGACCCAGTACTTC	CAGGGGRQETQYF	NA	TRBJ2-5	TRBV7-2	once
TGTGCCAGCAGCTCCACCACAGGGCACACTGAAGCTTTCTTT	CASSSTTGHTEAFF	NA	TRBJ1-1	TRBV7-2	few
TGTGCCAGCAGTGGGGGACAGGGGGCTGGTCGAGAGACCCAGTACTTC	CASSGGQGAGRETQYF	TRBD1	TRBJ2-5	TRBV25-1	few
TGTGCCTGGATATCACAGGGTAATTCACCCCTCCACTTT	CAWISQGNSPLHF	NA	TRBJ1-6	TRBV30	NA
TGTGCCAGCACAACATCCGGGACAGGGGTTGAAAAACTGTTTTTT	CASTTSGTGVEKLFF	TRBD1	TRBJ1-4	TRBV28	NA
TGTGCCAGCAGCTTGATAGGGGGTAACACTGAAGCTTTCTTT	CASSLIGGNTEAFF	NA	TRBJ1-1	TRBV7-8	NA
TGCGCCAGCAGCTCGGGAGAGGCGGGCACTGAAGCTTTCTTT	CASSSGEAGTEAFF	NA	TRBJ1-1	TRBV5-1	NA
TGTGCCAGCAGCTTAATCGGCGGAACCTACGAGCAGTACTTC	CASSLIGGTYEQYF	NA	TRBJ2-7	TRBV7-8	NA
TGCGCCAGCAGCCAAGGGGGAGGCGTCGAGCAGTACTTC	CASSQGGGVEQYF	NA	TRBJ2-7	TRBV4-3	NA
TGTGCCAGCGAACAGGGGGCCTCCTACGAGCAGTACTTC	CASEQGASYEQYF	TRBD1	TRBJ2-7	TRBV2	NA
TGTGCCAGCTCACCACCGGACCCAGCAAGCTCCTACGAGCAGTACTTC	CASSPPDPASSYEQYF	NA	TRBJ2-7	TRBV18	NA
TGTGCCAGCAGAGGCGCTGAAGCTTTCTTT	CASRGAEAFF	NA	TRBJ1-1	TRBV7-9	NA
TGTGCCAGCAGCTTACGGGAATCCTACGAGCAGTACTTC	CASSLRESYEQYF	NA	TRBJ2-7	TRBV5-4	NA
TGTGCCAGCAGCTCCCGACGAGGGGGCCCCAACTATGGCTACACCTTC	CASSSRRGGPNYGYTF	TRBD1	TRBJ1-2	TRBV11-2	NA
TGCGCCAGCAGCGTAAGCCCGGGACAGGACACAGATACGCAGTATTTT	CASSVSPGQDTDTQYF	TRBD1	TRBJ2-3	TRBV5-1	NA
TGTGCCACCAGCAGAGGGAAACTAGCGGCTAGCACAGATACGCAGTATTTT	CATSRGKLAASTDTQYF	TRBD2	TRBJ2-3	TRBV15	NA
TGTGCCAGCAGGGGAGGGCCAAACACCGGGGAGCTGTTTTTT	CASRGGPNTGELFF	TRBD2	TRBJ2-2	TRBV6-6	NA
TGTGCCAGCAGCCCTACAGGATGGGAGACCCAGTACTTC	CASSPTGWETQYF	NA	TRBJ2-5	TRBV9	NA
TGTGCCAGCAGAGCTGCCTATAATTCACCCCTCCACTTT	CASRAAYNSPLHF	NA	TRBJ1-6	TRBV28	NA
TGTGCCAGCAGCTTCTGGGGGAACACTGAAGCTTTCTTT	CASSFWGNTEAFF	NA	TRBJ1-1	TRBV5-4	NA
TGCGCCAGCAGCCAAGTAAGGGTTTCGGGCAATCAGCCCCAGCATTTT	CASSQVRVSGNQPQHF	NA	TRBJ1-5	TRBV4-1	NA
TGTGCCAGCCGGCGGGGAAACACCGGGGAGCTGTTTTTT	CASRRGNTGELFF	NA	TRBJ2-2	TRBV5-6	NA
TGTGCCAGTCAGGGACTAGCTCTTCCCGATGAGCAGTTCTTC	CASQGLALPDEQFF	TRBD2	TRBJ2-1	TRBV28	NA
TGTGCCTGGAGTAGCCAGGGGGCCGGCGAGCAGTACTTC	CAWSSQGAGEQYF	TRBD1	TRBJ2-7	TRBV30	NA